This T cell receptor (beta chain) was profiled in a study of T cell responses to AZD1222 COVID-19 vaccine. About the research overall: Second doses at about 4 or about 12 weeks were pooled.

Trimming shortened V by 5 bases and J by 0 bases, and 17 bases separated the two germline ends. Germline V gene sequence: CDR1 LGHDT, CDR2 YNNKEL (reference sequence). There are 17 residues in the CDR3. Using immunoSEQ multiplex PCR, the repertoire was profiled, and TCRdb retains in-frame clones only, with some absent. This sample carries some 130,000 clones, 85% to 95% of them seen once, and the ten largest clones take around 2.7%. This clonotype was obtained from an adult in good health. This rearrangement joins TRBV3-1 (or the pseudogene TRBV3-2) to TRBJ2-1; unclear D gene. Sequencing was performed on peripheral blood, taken on day 0 of AZD1222 vaccination. The CDR3: CASSYTPLIRSYNEQFF. The CDR3 bases are TGTGCCAGCAGCTACACTCCTTTGATCCGCTCCTACAATGAGCAGTTCTTC.